This T cell receptor beta chain came from a study of shared clonotypes between healthy human individuals. General study points: Clonotypes shared by all four donors outscored non-shared clonotypes in generation probability.

The assay was run at deep level. Across several immunoSEQ plates, the genomic DNA of each subset was split evenly. Profiled with immunoSEQ multiplex PCR; TCRdb holds only in-frame clones, not every one. The table has about 2.1 million clones, roughly 91% seen once; the top ten hold over 1.5%. Terminally differentiated effector memory CD45RA+ cells were excluded by CCR7 positive selection of CD45RO-negative cells. Participating donors were healthy, HIV-negative adults free of recent acute infections or vaccinations. Remarks on this clone: Its antigen is unknown.

The germline V gene encodes CDR1 SEHNR and CDR2 FQNEAQ (reference sequence). V gave up 8 bases and J gave up 1 base, with 12 bases separating them. There are 14 residues in the CDR3. This sequence joins TRBV7-9 and TRBJ2-1, with D perhaps matching TRBD2 (5 bases). The TCR originated in a man between 18 and 29 years old in good health. Some clones in this sample may be carry-over from other donors' samples. The sequencing sample was made of naive CD8+ T cells from PBMCs. The CDR3 here is CASLGGRSYNEQFF. CDR3 nucleotide sequence: TGTGCCAGCCTCGGCGGGCGTTCCTACAATGAGCAGTTCTTC. The whole variable domain, filled in from reference TRBV7-9 and TRBJ2-1, reads DTGVSQNPRHKITKRGQNVTFRCDPISEHNRLYWYRQTLGQGPEFLTYFQNEAQLEKSRLLSDRFSAERPKGSFSTLEIQRTEQGDSAMYLCASLGGRSYNEQFFGPGTRLTVL.